The clone carrying this T cell receptor (beta chain) was seen at least ten times. The antigen is undetermined. This sample was taken from a study of T cells after yellow fever vaccination. Study information: The fractions with low cell numbers were processed using SMART-Seq v4 Ultra Low Input. General study points: Researchers cautioned that FACS-sorted repertoires could harbor abundant clonotypes contaminating from the bulk population.

The CDR3 contains 16 residues. V was pared by 3 bases and J by 1 base, with 15 bases between. CDR1 is LGHNA and CDR2 is YNFKEQ in the germline V gene. 5'RACE template switching generated TCR cDNA, adding a universal primer site and UMIs. In TCRdb, the 5' RACE reads were re-called with MiXCR into one record per CDR3 protein. The sample consists of 250,000 or so distinct CDR3 sequences, roughly 3.5% of them appearing once. The TCR comes from a man younger than 35 who received the YFV17D yellow fever vaccine. Sample: PBMCs, taken 15 days after the yellow fever booster vaccination. The chain joins TRBV4-2 to TRBJ1-1, with D tentatively TRBD1 (5 bases). The DNA for the CDR3 is TGTGCCAGCAGCCATCCTAAGGGCGGGGCGAACACTGAAGCTTTCTTT. It encodes CASSHPKGGANTEAFF.